This TCR beta chain was found in a study of T cell responses to AZD1222 COVID-19 vaccine. Study-level background: Samples with a second dose at about 4 or about 12 weeks were pooled together.

Using immunoSEQ multiplex PCR, the repertoire was profiled, and TCRdb retains in-frame clones only, with some absent. The profile shows 100,000 or so clones, about four fifths of them singletons. The receptor was derived from an adult in good health. Sequenced material: peripheral blood, taken on day 0 of AZD1222 vaccination.

The CDR3 spells CASSRGMNTGELFF. The CDR3 DNA sequence: TGTGCCAGCAGTCGGGGGATGAACACCGGGGAGCTGTTTTTT. This rearrangement joins TRBV6-2 or TRBV6-3 to TRBJ2-2; tentative D call: TRBD2 (6 bases). The germline CDR1 and CDR2 sequences are MNHEY and SVGEGT. V lost 5 bases and J lost 1, with 8 bases in between. This CDR3 has 14 amino acids.